This T cell receptor (beta chain) was recorded in a study of CD8 T cells in Susac syndrome. It was negative isolation that provided the CD8+ and CD4+ T cells, whereas TEMRA cells were enriched by FACS. Germline CDR1 PRHDT, CDR2 FYEKMQ (reference sequence). Trimming shortened V by 4 bases and J by 4 bases, and 6 bases separated the two germline ends. This CDR3 spans 12 amino acids. RNA amounts of about 0.45 to 1 ug underwent reverse transcription with random hexamers. The authors amplified TCR beta CDR3 across 54 Vbeta and 13 Jbeta using immunoSEQ multiplex PCR. One entry per CDR3 protein, called by TCRdb with MiXCR from the immunoSEQ multiplex PCR reads. The repertoire consists of around 170,000 distinct CDR3 sequences, with 95% occurring once and the leading ten covering around 0.16%.

Input material: CD8+ T cells from PBMCs. The chain recombines TRBV13 with TRBJ2-3, with D unresolved. The clonotype comes from a human donor with Susac syndrome. The CDR3 DNA follows: TGTGCCAGCAGCTACACATCAGATACGCAGTATTTT. Translated: CASSYTSDTQYF.